The clone carrying this T cell receptor (beta chain) showed up just a few times. Its antigen is not identified. The sample comes from a study of shared clonotypes between healthy human individuals. Study-wide context: In total, the donors were two women and a few men aged 18 to 49. Per-donor plates numbered three CD4 naive, three CD4 memory, two CD8 naive and one CD8 memory. Study outcomes and limitations: Estimated richness was generally greater in naive than memory subsets.

Terminally differentiated effector memory CD45RA+ cells were excluded from the naive CD8 cells, which were CD45RO-negative and positively selected for CCR7. The study enrolled healthy HIV-negative adults without recent acute infections or vaccinations as donors. Only in-frame clones appear in the TCRdb table, and some are missing; sequencing was by immunoSEQ multiplex PCR. The sample has hundreds of thousands of clones, roughly 92% seen once. The CDR3 contains 13 residues. The trim removed 9 bases at V and 2 bases at J, leaving 7 bases unmatched. The germline V gene has CDR1 MGHDK and CDR2 SYGVNS. The source is a man between 25 and 39 years old in good health. This sequence joins TRBV25-1 and TRBJ2-7, with TRBD2 matching 7 bases. The sequencing sample was made of naive CD8+ T cells sorted from blood. CDR3 loop: CARGSGLTYEQYF. The DNA for the CDR3 is TGTGCCAGAGGATCGGGACTAACCTACGAGCAGTACTTC.